The sample holds one count of the clone carrying this TCR beta chain. This sample also contains other DNA sequences that code for the same CDR3. This record belongs to a study of blood T cell repertoires in COVID-19. Study background: COVID-19 samples collected from the United States, Italy and Spain covered acute and convalescent phases.

In the authors' workflow: Amplification with reference gene primers provided the estimates of nucleated cell counts. Assay used: immunoSEQ multiplex PCR; TCRdb lists only in-frame clones, some missing. The D gene and trimming were derived from the DNA, and the V and J assignments and clone size from that table. This sample yields 65,000 to 80,000 clones, of which approximately 88% are seen a single time; about an eighth belongs to the top ten. The CDR3 length is 12 residues. V gave up 9 bases and J gave up 3 bases; unmatched junction bases: 4. CDR1 MNHEY and CDR2 SVGAGI come from the germline V gene.

This rearrangement joins TRBV6-5 to TRBJ2-5, with 7 bases fitting TRBD2. The TCR was taken from a human donor in a cohort sampled during active COVID-19. Input material: peripheral blood. As DNA, the CDR3 is TGTGCCAGTTCCCTAGCGGAAGAGACCCAGTACTTC. Its translation: CASSLAEETQYF.